One sample yielded the 17 T cell receptor beta chains listed below, sequenced in a study of blood T cell repertoires in COVID-19. Profiled with immunoSEQ multiplex PCR; TCRdb holds only in-frame clones, not every one. The sample contains roughly 98,000 clones, around four fifths of which appear only once. The sequencing sample was made of peripheral blood. The receptors stem from a woman in her 70s with active or convalescent COVID-19.

Only a few counts were recorded for this clone. This chain connects TRBV7-2 to TRBJ2-1; D gene unclear. Germline loops: CDR1 SGHTA, CDR2 FQGNSA. The CDR3 has 15 residues. V was trimmed by 0 bases and J by 15 bases, leaving 21 bases between them. CDR3 nucleotide sequence: TGTGCCAGCAGCTTAGCGCTCCCTTCGACGGGTGTTGTGTTCTTC. As protein: CASSLALPSTGVVFF.

The V call is TRBV24-1, the J call TRBJ2-1; TRBD1 agrees at 9 bases. Germline loops: CDR1 KGHDR, CDR2 SFDVKD. The CDR3 loop spans 15 amino acids. J gave up 6 bases and V 3 bases, and 5 bases lay outside the gene matches. The CDR3 loop reads CATSDAGQGTNEQFF. DNA for the CDR3: TGTGCCACCAGTGATGCGGGACAGGGTACCAATGAGCAGTTCTTC.

The V gene is TRBV2, the J gene TRBJ2-7, with TRBD1 identical over 10 bases. CDR1 SNHLY and CDR2 FYNNEI come from the germline V gene. V trimming: 5 bases; J trimming: 3 bases; junction bases outside the gene matches: 1. The CDR3 is 13 residues long. CDR3 coding DNA: TGTGCCAGCAGTCGGGACAGGGGCTACGAGCAGTACTTC. It specifies CASSRDRGYEQYF.

Written as DNA, the CDR3 is TGTGCCAGCAGCTTAGTGAGGTTCTCCTACGAGCAGTACTTC. Its protein is CASSLVRFSYEQYF. The rearrangement joins TRBV7-8 to TRBJ2-7; no definite D call. The ends were cut back, 1 base at V and 0 bases at J, with 7 bases in the middle. Germline V gene lookup returns CDR1 SGHVS and CDR2 FQNEAQ. The CDR3 contains 14 residues.

This sequence joins TRBV11-2 and TRBJ2-7; D is perhaps TRBD1 (6 bases). The CDR3 has 14 residues. Trimming pared 6 bases from V and 1 base from J, leaving 13 bases between. Germline CDR1 SGHAT, CDR2 FQNNGV. CDR3 nucleotide sequence: TGTGCCAGCAGGACCCCCGGGACATCCTACGAGCAGTACTTC. Translating gives CASRTPGTSYEQYF.

The chain recombines TRBV19 with TRBJ1-1; 10 bases fit TRBD1. CDR1 is LNHDA, CDR2 SQIVND, per germline (reference sequence). V dropped 5 bases and J dropped 5; count of bases not matched to a gene: 14. This CDR3 is built from 17 residues. This CDR3 reads CASSADRGRGKGTEAFF. CDR3 coding DNA: TGTGCCAGTAGTGCCGACAGGGGGCGCGGGAAAGGGACTGAAGCTTTCTTT.

The gene calls are TRBV19 and TRBJ2-6; D gene unclear. V was pared by 5 bases and J by 0 bases, with 14 bases between. There are 17 residues in the CDR3. CDR1 and CDR2 (germline): LNHDA, SQIVND (reference sequence). CDR3 nucleotide sequence: TGTGCCAGTAGTTCCCCCCCAGGCAGCTCTGGGGCCAACGTCCTGACTTTC. As protein: CASSSPPGSSGANVLTF.

The chain recombines TRBV19 with TRBJ1-2, with TRBD1 identical over 9 bases. From germline, CDR1 is LNHDA and CDR2 SQIVND (reference sequence). This CDR3 spans 15 amino acids. J was trimmed by 7 bases and V by 5 bases; bases with no gene match: 11. CDR3 residues: CASSADRDRATGYTF. The CDR3 DNA follows: TGTGCCAGTAGTGCCGACCGGGACAGGGCAACTGGCTACACCTTC.

This chain joins TRBV19 and TRBJ1-5; D uncertain. This CDR3 has 17 residues. V was clipped by 0 bases and J by 0 bases, with 12 bases between them. In germline, CDR1 is LNHDA, CDR2 SQIVND (reference sequence). The CDR3 region is CASSIDLRGNSNQPQHF. CDR3 nucleotides: TGTGCCAGTAGTATAGATTTGCGGGGAAATAGCAATCAGCCCCAGCATTTT.

V is TRBV27 and J is TRBJ2-7, with a possible D match to TRBD1 (6 bases). CDR3 length: 13 residues. Germline CDR1 is MNHEY and CDR2 is SMNVEV (reference sequence). Deletions cut 5 bases from V and 0 bases from J, with 8 bases between. The chain's CDR3 is CASSQTGSYEQYF. The CDR3 region has the DNA TGTGCCAGCAGTCAGACAGGCTCCTACGAGCAGTACTTC.

This clone was detected a few times. The chain has TRBV3-1 (or the pseudogene TRBV3-2) and TRBJ1-2; tentative D call: TRBD1 (6 bases). In germline, CDR1 is LGHDT, CDR2 YNNKEL (reference sequence). The CDR3 extends over 13 amino acids. Trimming removed 4 bases at V and 8 bases at J, with 14 bases between. The CDR3 DNA reads as TGTGCCAGCAGCCTAAAGACAGGCTTCGGCTACACCTTC. It translates to CASSLKTGFGYTF.

V gene TRBV6-5 combines with J gene TRBJ1-6; a possible D gene is TRBD1 (6 bases). V gave up 7 bases and J gave up 6 bases, with 10 bases separating them. CDR1 is MNHEY, CDR2 SVGAGI, per germline. The CDR3 loop spans 13 amino acids. CDR3 in DNA: TGTGCCAGCAATGGACAGCTTAATTCACCCCTCCACTTT. Translating gives CASNGQLNSPLHF.

The chain joins TRBV18 to TRBJ2-1; the match to TRBD1 covers 10 bases. Germline trimming cut 6 bases from V and 5 bases from J; bases unmatched to any gene: 4. CDR3 size: 14 residues. Looked up from germline, CDR1 is KGHSH and CDR2 is LQKENI. The CDR3 protein is CASSLGTGDNEQFF. Here the CDR3 DNA reads TGTGCCAGCTCCCTCGGGACAGGGGACAATGAGCAGTTCTTC.

V is TRBV6-5 and J is TRBJ1-6; D is ambiguous. The V gene lost 0 bases and the J gene lost 10 bases, with 13 bases spanning the gap. Germline-derived CDR1 and CDR2 are MNHEY and SVGAGI. The CDR3 runs to 15 residues. CDR3 region: CASSYSQDLLSPLHF. The DNA of the CDR3 is TGTGCCAGCAGTTACTCTCAGGATCTGCTGTCACCCCTCCACTTT.

A note on this clone: A much larger clone lies one base from this, so it may be a read error. The V gene is TRBV28, the J gene TRBJ1-1; the D is unclear. Trimming left V 4 bases short and J 1 base short, with 4 bases between. The germline CDR1 and CDR2 sequences are MDHEN and SYDVKM. CDR3 length: 12 residues. The DNA for the CDR3 is TGTGCCAGCAGTTCCGGGAACACTGAAGCTTTCTTT. Its protein product is CASSSGNTEAFF.

The chain recombines TRBV6-6 with TRBJ2-7; perhaps TRBD2 as D (6 bases). Between the trimmed V and J ends, which lost 6 bases and 3 bases, there was a span of 15 bases. Per germline, CDR1 MNHNY and CDR2 SVGAGI (reference sequence). The CDR3 is 14 amino acids. CDR3 loop: CASSRITGSYEQYF. The CDR3 region has the DNA TGTGCCAGCAGCCGAATTACCGGGAGCTACGAGCAGTACTTC.

This chain uses TRBV5-1 with TRBJ2-7; 10 bases fit TRBD2. Looked up from germline, CDR1 is SGHRS and CDR2 is YFSETQ. V shed 2 bases, J shed 4 bases, and the junction held 3 bases outside the gene matches. This CDR3 has 14 residues. The CDR3 sequence: CASSFTSGAYEQYF. The CDR3, as DNA: TGCGCCAGCAGCTTCACTAGCGGGGCTTACGAGCAGTACTTC.